One and the same sample provided the 15 T cell receptor beta chains below, sequenced in a study of identical twins (dated by TCRdb to the mid-2010s). Library method: 5' RACE. Instrument used: Illumina HiSeq 2000. TCRdb cleaned the public reads at Q25 with fastp, built clones with MiXCR and kept in-frame beta chains. All rows with the same CDR3 protein become a single entry with the most common DNA and genes. The sample table holds some 690,000 distinct CDR3 sequences, of which 21% were seen once. 4.3% of the sample is held by the ten biggest clonotypes. The same data also contributed to another study, on T cells expressing NK-cell markers.

Material: PBMCs. The receptors stem from a woman aged 18-29 years in good health.

The gene calls are TRBV12-3 or TRBV12-4 and TRBJ2-7; D is possibly TRBD1 or TRBD2 (5 bases each). The CDR3 is 12 amino acids. V gave up 6 bases and J gave up 9 bases, with 15 bases separating them. The DNA of the CDR3 is TGTGCCAGCAGACCCGGGACCTCCGGGCAGTACTTC. Translation: CASRPGTSGQYF.

Only a few counts were recorded for this clonotype. The gene calls are TRBV9 and TRBJ2-1; 11 bases map to TRBD2. Trimming at V came to 2 bases and at J to 5 bases, leaving 3 bases not matched to a gene. In germline, CDR1 is SGDLS, CDR2 YYNGEE. The CDR3 is 15 amino acids. The CDR3 region has the DNA TGTGCCAGCAGCGTCGAGACTAGCGGGAACAATGAGCAGTTCTTC. Encoded protein: CASSVETSGNNEQFF. The full variable domain, rest sourced from reference TRBV9 and TRBJ2-1, is DSGVTQTPKHLITATGQRVTLRCSPRSGDLSVYWYQQSLDQGLQFLIQYYNGEERAKGNILERFSAQQFPDLHSELNLSSLELGDSALYFCASSVETSGNNEQFFGPGTRLTVL.

This clonotype occurred a few times. The V and J genes are TRBV29-1 and TRBJ2-7; the match to TRBD2 covers 8 bases. This CDR3 is 15 amino acids long. In germline, CDR1 is SQVTM, CDR2 ANQGSEA. The ends lost 2 bases at V and 4 bases at J; junction bases unmatched: 10. CDR3 nucleotide sequence: TGCAGCGTTGAATTCCCCCCCGGGGGGGGATACGAGCAGTACTTC. As protein: CSVEFPPGGGYEQYF.

The chain combines TRBV30 with TRBJ2-3; 11 positions agree with TRBD2. V gave up 2 bases and J gave up 6 bases; unmatched junction bases: 4. Looked up from germline, CDR1 is GTSNPN and CDR2 is SVGIG (reference sequence). The CDR3 covers 14 residues. The CDR3 region has the DNA TGTGCCTGGAGTATGGGACTAGCGGTCGATACGCAGTATTTT. Residues: CAWSMGLAVDTQYF.

This clonotype has only a few counts. V is TRBV20-1 and J is TRBJ2-2; D not resolved. Germline V gene sequence: CDR1 DFQATT, CDR2 SNEGSKA (reference sequence). The length of the CDR3 is 14 residues. CDR3 amino acids: CGWLYEANTGELFF. The CDR3 DNA reads as TGCGGATGGCTCTATGAGGCGAACACCGGGGAGCTGTTTTTT.

This clonotype was observed a handful of times. The chain has TRBV6-5 and TRBJ2-5, with D maybe TRBD1 (5 bases). Trimming pared 4 bases from V and 1 base from J, leaving 19 bases between. This CDR3 region has 17 residues. Germline lookup yields CDR1 MNHEY and CDR2 SVGAGI. CDR3 sequence reads: CASSSPDTPHAQETQYF. DNA of the CDR3: TGTGCCAGCAGTTCACCGGACACACCTCACGCCCAAGAGACCCAGTACTTC.

This clonotype was observed a few times. The chain employs TRBV20-1 and TRBJ2-5, with 12 positions matching TRBD1. Germline CDR1 DFQATT, CDR2 SNEGSKA (reference sequence). This CDR3 has 15 amino acids. The V segment lost 6 bases and the J segment 4 bases; nucleotides outside the gene matches: 9. The chain's CDR3 is CSAPPGQGARETQYF. The CDR3 nucleotides read TGCAGTGCCCCTCCGGGACAGGGGGCGAGAGAGACCCAGTACTTC.

The rearrangement uses TRBV10-2 and TRBJ2-5; D is possibly TRBD2 (6 bases). The CDR3 has 15 residues. Germline CDR1 WSHSY, CDR2 SAAADI. Trimming removed 5 bases from V and 1 base from J, with 14 bases in between. The CDR3 loop is CASSLGGGVQETQYF. The DNA for the CDR3 is TGCGCCAGCAGTCTGGGGGGAGGAGTCCAAGAGACCCAGTACTTC.

V is TRBV29-1 and J is TRBJ2-3; the D gene is possibly TRBD2 (6 bases). Germline assignment: CDR1 SQVTM and CDR2 ANQGSEA. The CDR3 extends over 13 amino acids. V dropped 7 bases and J dropped 4 bases, with 15 bases sitting between them. CDR3 region: CSAPNSGADTQYF. The CDR3 nucleotides are TGCAGCGCTCCCAATAGCGGAGCAGATACGCAGTATTTT.

Only a few counts were recorded for this clonotype. The chain recombines TRBV5-1 with TRBJ2-5, with D unresolved. Germline CDR1 reads SGHRS; CDR2 reads YFSETQ. CDR3 size: 14 residues. V lost 0 bases and J 4 bases, leaving 10 bases between the germline ends. In nucleotides, the CDR3 is TGCGCCAGCAGCTTGGGCCTACTCCGAGAGACCCAGTACTTC. It encodes CASSLGLLRETQYF.

V usage is TRBV10-3 and J usage is TRBJ2-7; D gene ambiguous. Trimming left V 8 bases short and J 2 bases short, with 16 bases between. Germline V gives CDR1 ENHRY, CDR2 SYGVKD. CDR3 length equals 14 residues. CDR3 sequence reads: CAISDTTLTYEQYF. CDR3 bases: TGTGCCATCTCCGACACCACACTAACCTACGAGCAGTACTTC.

This clonotype was seen many times. V gene TRBV29-1 combines with J gene TRBJ2-3; no reliable D call. This CDR3 spans 10 amino acids. Germline CDR1 reads SQVTM; CDR2 reads ANQGSEA. The V gene lost 7 bases and the J gene lost 4 bases, with 6 bases spanning the gap. CDR3 loop: CSGASDTQYF. DNA for the CDR3: TGCAGCGGGGCCTCAGATACGCAGTATTTT.

This sequence joins TRBV15 and TRBJ2-1, with 12 positions matching TRBD2. The J segment lost 9 bases and the V segment lost 3 bases, leaving 9 bases of the junction unmatched. The length of the CDR3 is 16 residues. CDR1 and CDR2 from the germline V gene are LNHNV and YYDKDF (reference sequence). The CDR3, as DNA: TGTGCCACCAGCAGCCTACTAGCGGGGGGCCGACGTGAGCAGTTCTTC. It yields the protein CATSSLLAGGRREQFF.

This clonotype was seen at least ten times. The chain has TRBV10-1 and TRBJ2-3; 8 bases are a match to TRBD1. There are 13 residues in the CDR3. CDR1 and CDR2 (germline): WNHNN, SYGVQD (reference sequence). Germline trimming cut 10 bases from V and 8 bases from J; bases unmatched to any gene: 11. The CDR3 DNA is TGCGCCACCCGTGACAGGGGAGGCAGTACGCAGTATTTT. Amino acid sequence: CATRDRGGSTQYF.

This chain connects TRBV3-1 to TRBJ2-5; 10 positions agree with TRBD2. V lost 3 bases and J lost 2; bases outside the gene matches: 3. The CDR3 totals 15 residues. Germline-derived CDR1 and CDR2 are LGHDT and YNNKEL (reference sequence). CDR3 amino acids: CASSQGLARQETQYF. The CDR3 bases are TGTGCCAGCAGCCAGGGACTAGCGAGACAAGAGACCCAGTACTTC.